This T cell receptor (beta chain) was recovered during a study of T cell clonality in common variable immunodeficiency. Ten or more counts support this clone. Antigen specificity is unknown. The read is 3 residues too short to cover the CDR3 end, so that end is filled in from the germline J gene. General observations from the study: Common variable immunodeficiency TCR beta sequences reportedly had fewer deletions and N-nucleotide insertions.

Germline V lookup: CDR1 MNHEY, CDR2 SVGEGT. This CDR3 is 12 amino acids long. V shed 7 bases and J shed 0 bases, with 3 bases lying between them. This table comes from immunoSEQ multiplex PCR, and its TCRdb copy is limited to in-frame clones, with some not included. Captured here are roughly 60,000 clones, none seen once; the top ten comprise 1.6%. Material: peripheral blood mononuclear cells. This chain uses TRBV6-2 or TRBV6-3 with TRBJ1-4; D unresolved. This clonotype was sampled from a person aged 18 to 75 in good health. CDR3 DNA, as far as it was read: TGTGCCAGCACCGCAACTAATGAAAAA. Translated, it gives CASTATNEK. In full, the CDR3 reads CASTATNEKLFF.